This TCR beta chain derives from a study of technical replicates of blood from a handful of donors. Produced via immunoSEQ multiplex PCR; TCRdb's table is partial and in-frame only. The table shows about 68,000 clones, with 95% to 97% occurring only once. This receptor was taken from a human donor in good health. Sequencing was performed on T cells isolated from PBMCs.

In nucleotides, the CDR3 is TGCGCCAGCAGCCAAGCACGAGAGGCTCAGGGTAACATTCAGTACTTC. Protein: CASSQAREAQGNIQYF. This chain links TRBV4-1 with TRBJ2-4; tentatively, D is TRBD1 (5 bases). The germline V gene has CDR1 MGHRA and CDR2 YSYEKL. CDR3 length: 16 amino acids. V was shortened by 1 base and J by 7 bases, with 17 bases between the two germline ends.